This is a list of T cell receptor beta chains from one sample in a study of blood T cell repertoires in COVID-19. Profiling relied on immunoSEQ multiplex PCR, and the TCRdb table lists in-frame clones only, not all of them. This sample has about 350,000 clones, with more than 85% found just once. Sequencing was carried out using PBMCs or T cells enriched from blood (not recorded which). The receptors derive from a woman in her thirties who had recovered from COVID-19. The CDR3 runs from the conserved cysteine through the conserved F or W. Each record gives: V gene, CDR3 protein.

TRBV27 | CASSHRGREETQYF
TRBV12-3/TRBV12-4 | CASSLGLGYTF
TRBV5-1 | CASSPALAGGRRGGTDTQYF
TRBV29-1 | CSVDPASTGTKTQYF
TRBV14 | CASSQEGRGLVGANVLTF
TRBV28 | CASSVTGVITEAFF
TRBV2 | CASSAGGSNEQFF
TRBV7-2 | CASSLGQGIGYTF
TRBV27 | CASSLIPGQGSGELFF
TRBV28 | CASSATGDTGYTF
TRBV19 | CASSPQGWHTEAFF
TRBV19 | CASSIGRAAYEQYF
TRBV9 | CASSGGPGQGYTEAFF
TRBV10-3 | CAISESAGGPSEQYF
TRBV5-4 | CASSIWTGDTQYF
TRBV6-5 | CASSYVRGRMNTEAFF
TRBV21-1 | CASSEDRGSQPQHF
TRBV7-2 | CASSSLQETQYF
TRBV15 | CATSREVAGGGYTF
TRBV28 | CASSPTGKIYEQYF
TRBV6-5 | CASDVGGRYEQYF
TRBV5-4 | CASSPRTGTKDYTEAFF
TRBV7-9 | CASSSGQGHSPLHF
TRBV11-2 | CASSLVGTGGNTGELFF
TRBV2 | CASSDTGRTDTQYF
TRBV18 | CASSPISPDYNSPLHF
TRBV14 | CASSRGGDSGNTIYF
TRBV29-1 | CSVGLAHEQYF
TRBV7-2 | CASSRTGTEKLFF
TRBV7-8 | CASSLLAGLTDTQYF
TRBV5-3 | CARSLVRDRSNQPQHF
TRBV2 | CASSDLGTGGLNTGELFF
TRBV6-4 | CASSVQGSYNEQFF
TRBV6-2/TRBV6-3 | CASSSIVTASEAFF
TRBV25-1 | CASSEWRGTTYEQYF
TRBV9 | CASSVDFSSGGKNTGELFF
TRBV29-1 | CSVQRGGSEQYF
TRBV30 | CAWSVRGRGGRRYGYTF
TRBV10-3 | CAITGTQGNTIYF
TRBV9 | CASSAEGGRTETQYF
TRBV6-5 | CASSILYGTSEAFF
TRBV24-1 | CATSDGPLAGALYEQYF
TRBV19 | CASSATTGGAGLRRQPQHF
TRBV7-9 | CASSSGSLIYTF
TRBV20-1 | CSARERGATFF
TRBV5-4 | CASSLHQGNYGYTF
TRBV2 | CASGGPISTDTQYF
TRBV18 | CASSRGRGNYEQYF
TRBV28 | CASRRGGRQGKNYTF
TRBV2 | CATSRSRGANEKLFF
TRBV11-2 | CASSAGGKTNTEAFF
TRBV2 | CASSTGQGGSDTQYF
TRBV21-1 | CASSLHRVAFF
TRBV5-1 | CASSLDPGISNYGYTF